The 18 T cell receptor beta chains below all came from one sample that was sequenced in a study of cytomegalovirus exposure and HLA in healthy donors. The method was immunoSEQ multiplex PCR; TCRdb's version includes in-frame clones alone and lacks a portion of them. This sample carries about 120,000 clones, 75% to 90% of them seen once, and the ten largest clones take about 2%. The specimen was PBMCs. The receptor set was obtained from a woman aged 18-30 years in good health and CMV-seronegative.

This clone was picked up one time. The chain uses TRBV5-1 and TRBJ2-2; 9 nucleotides line up with TRBD2. After removal of 4 bases from V and 0 bases from J, the junction contained 10 bases not matched to a gene. Per the germline V gene, CDR1 is SGHRS and CDR2 is YFSETQ. CDR3 length equals 18 residues. CDR3 sequence: CASSPGPGLATNTGELFF. The CDR3 region has the DNA TGCGCCAGCAGCCCCGGACCGGGACTAGCTACGAACACCGGGGAGCTGTTTTTT.

V and J are TRBV7-2 and TRBJ2-5; TRBD2 aligns across 9 bases. The length of the CDR3 is 14 residues. Trimming removed 2 bases from V and 5 bases from J; junction bases left unmatched: 3. Per the germline V gene, CDR1 is SGHTA and CDR2 is FQGNSA. For the CDR3, the DNA is TGTGCCAGCAGCTTACGAGCGGGAGGTGAGACCCAGTACTTC. Amino acid sequence: CASSLRAGGETQYF.

A few counts support this clone. The chain recombines TRBV15 with TRBJ2-1, with 8 positions matching TRBD2. V was pared by 0 bases and J by 3 bases, with 1 base of the junction left unmatched. The CDR3 consists of 15 residues. The V gene's germline CDR1 is LNHNV and CDR2 YYDKDF (reference sequence). For the CDR3, the DNA is TGTGCCACCAGCAGAGAACTAGCGGTCTACAATGAGCAGTTCTTC. Translated, it gives CATSRELAVYNEQFF.

This clone was counted once. This chain joins TRBV28 and TRBJ1-1; possibly TRBD1 for D (6 bases). CDR3 length: 13 residues. Germline CDR1 is MDHEN and CDR2 is SYDVKM. Trimming cost V 6 bases and J 5 bases, with 13 bases left between them. The CDR3 DNA sequence: TGTGCCAGCAGGGAACAGGGTCAAACTGAAGCTTTCTTT. It codes for CASREQGQTEAFF.

The V and J genes are TRBV6-5 and TRBJ2-7, with D perhaps TRBD1 (6 bases). The CDR3 is 11 residues long. V was cut by 6 bases and J by 3 bases, with 6 bases left in between. CDR1 and CDR2 (germline): MNHEY, SVGAGI. The CDR3 nucleotides are TGTGCCAGCAGACAGGGCTACGAGCAGTACTTC. Its translation is CASRQGYEQYF.

The chain links TRBV28 to TRBJ2-7; a possible D gene is TRBD2 (5 bases). Trimming stripped 3 bases from V and 0 bases from J, with 9 bases between. CDR1 is MDHEN, CDR2 SYDVKM, per germline. The CDR3 contains 14 residues. This chain's CDR3 is CASSFNRDSYEQYF. The CDR3 DNA is TGTGCCAGCAGTTTCAACCGGGACTCCTACGAGCAGTACTTC.

This clone was recorded once. The chain joins TRBV30 to TRBJ2-7, with 7 positions matching TRBD2. CDR1 is GTSNPN, CDR2 SVGIG, per germline (reference sequence). This CDR3 has 14 amino acids. V shed 1 base, J shed 6 bases, and the junction held 9 bases outside the gene matches. The CDR3 DNA is TGTGCCTGGAGTGGAGGCGGGAGTCTCTCCGAGCAGTACTTC. This encodes CAWSGGGSLSEQYF.

The chain joins TRBV2 to TRBJ2-1; 8 bases agree with TRBD1. The CDR3 loop spans 14 amino acids. Germline V lookup: CDR1 SNHLY, CDR2 FYNNEI. J gave up 3 bases and V 10 bases, and 8 bases lay outside the gene matches. CDR3: CATRTGQGYNEQFF. The CDR3 coding sequence is TGTGCCACCCGGACAGGGCAGGGCTACAATGAGCAGTTCTTC.

V and J are TRBV9 and TRBJ2-7, with 11 bases aligning to TRBD1. Per germline, CDR1 SGDLS and CDR2 YYNGEE. Losses at the gene ends were 4 bases for V and 3 bases for J; bases not matched to a gene: 3. The CDR3 has 14 amino acids. This CDR3 reads CASSRGQGGYEQYF. DNA of the CDR3: TGTGCCAGCAGCAGGGGACAGGGGGGCTACGAGCAGTACTTC.

V is TRBV6-5 and J is TRBJ1-2; tentative D call: TRBD1 (5 bases). The V gene lost 5 bases and the J gene lost 3 bases, with 16 bases spanning the gap. In germline, CDR1 is MNHEY, CDR2 SVGAGI. The CDR3 spans 15 residues. The DNA of the CDR3 is TGTGCCAGCAGTAAGGGAGGGGAGGGGTACTATGGCTACACCTTC. Amino acid sequence: CASSKGGEGYYGYTF.

V gene TRBV10-3 combines with J gene TRBJ2-1; TRBD2 aligns across 10 bases. The CDR3 has 13 residues. CDR1 and CDR2 from the germline V gene are ENHRY and SYGVKD. V lost 0 bases to trimming and J lost 10 bases; unmatched junction nucleotides: 0. The CDR3 region is CAISESLAGEQFF. The CDR3 region has the DNA TGTGCCATCAGTGAGTCACTAGCGGGAGAGCAGTTCTTC.

The rearrangement links TRBV11-2 to TRBJ2-3; D possibly corresponds to TRBD2 (7 bases). CDR3 length: 15 amino acids. Between the trimmed V and J ends, which lost 5 bases and 3 bases, there was a span of 15 bases. Germline values: CDR1 SGHAT, CDR2 FQNNGV. CDR3 bases: TGTGCCAGCAGCCTCCGGGGGGCCATTACAGATACGCAGTATTTT. This encodes CASSLRGAITDTQYF.

The gene calls are TRBV7-3 and TRBJ1-1, with unresolved D. From germline, CDR1 is SGHTA and CDR2 FQGTGA. The CDR3 loop spans 12 amino acids. The ends were cut back, 6 bases at V and 1 base at J, with 6 bases in the middle. In DNA form, the CDR3 reads TGTGCCAGCAGGGGAGCGAACACTGAAGCTTTCTTT. Amino acid sequence: CASRGANTEAFF.

This clone occurred once. J is TRBJ1-1 and V is TRBV5-4; TRBD1 matches at 7 bases. CDR1 SGHNT and CDR2 YYREEE come from the germline V gene (reference sequence). The length of the CDR3 is 13 residues. The trim removed 1 base at V and 4 bases at J, leaving 1 base unmatched. The CDR3 spells CASSLTGATEAFF. The CDR3 coding sequence is TGTGCCAGCAGCTTGACAGGGGCCACTGAAGCTTTCTTT.

This chain links TRBV11-3 with TRBJ2-6, with D perhaps matching TRBD1 (5 bases). This CDR3 contains 16 residues. Trimming took off 2 bases at V and 4 bases at J, with 12 bases between the two ends. Germline CDR1 SGHNT, CDR2 YENEEA. CDR3 bases: TGTGCCAGCAGCTTAAGGGGAATAGAAGGGGCCAACGTCCTGACTTTC. This codes for CASSLRGIEGANVLTF.

V is TRBV10-1 and J is TRBJ1-1; possibly TRBD1 for D (6 bases). The CDR3 covers 15 residues. Germline V gene lookup returns CDR1 WNHNN and CDR2 SYGVQD (reference sequence). V was cut by 7 bases and J by 3 bases, with 18 bases left in between. CDR3 in DNA: TGCGCCAGCAAGGGGGGGTACGATTCGTACACTGAAGCTTTCTTT. This sequence encodes CASKGGYDSYTEAFF.

The rearrangement joins TRBV15 to TRBJ2-7, with D perhaps TRBD2 (5 bases). The ends were cut back, 6 bases at V and 0 bases at J, with 15 bases in the middle. The CDR3 length is 15 residues. Per germline, CDR1 LNHNV and CDR2 YYDKDF (reference sequence). The CDR3 sequence: CATSPGAELSYEQYF. For the CDR3, the DNA is TGTGCCACCAGTCCTGGAGCGGAACTCTCCTACGAGCAGTACTTC.

V gene TRBV5-8 combines with J gene TRBJ2-1; 11 nucleotides match TRBD2. This CDR3 spans 15 amino acids. After removal of 3 bases from V and 5 bases from J, the junction contained 4 bases not matched to a gene. CDR1 is SGHTS, CDR2 YDEGEE, per germline. DNA of the CDR3: TGTGCCAGCAGCTCCGGGACTAGCGGAGACAATGAGCAGTTCTTC. Translating it yields CASSSGTSGDNEQFF.